The 30 T cell receptor beta chains reported below all come from one sample, sequenced in a study of CD8+ T cells in alopecia areata. Extracted RNA was reverse transcribed, and the resulting cDNA served as sequencing template. Assay used: immunoSEQ multiplex PCR; TCRdb lists only in-frame clones, some missing. This sample has fewer than 40,000 clones, with 55% found just once. Sequencing was performed on NKG2D-high CD8+ T cells sorted from blood. Receptors originate from a human donor with alopecia areata.

This clone was detected a few times. This chain joins TRBV2 and TRBJ2-7; 9 nucleotides agree with TRBD1. Germline trimming cut 7 bases from V and 6 bases from J; bases unmatched to any gene: 7. Germline V CDR1 and CDR2: SNHLY, FYNNEI. CDR3 length: 13 amino acids. The CDR3 DNA follows: TGTGCCAGCAATCCGGACAGGGGAGGCGAGCAGTACTTC. Its protein is CASNPDRGGEQYF.

The J gene is TRBJ2-7, the V gene TRBV4-2; possibly TRBD2 for D (6 bases). The CDR3 length is 15 residues. The V gene's germline CDR1 is LGHNA and CDR2 YNFKEQ. Deletions cut 3 bases from V and 3 bases from J, with 15 bases between. The CDR3 region has the DNA TGTGCCAGCAGCCACGTACGGGACTCCCTCTACGAGCAGTACTTC. It is translated as CASSHVRDSLYEQYF.

The chain joins TRBV4-2 to TRBJ2-7; weak D call: TRBD1 (6 bases). The germline V gene has CDR1 LGHNA and CDR2 YNFKEQ. V was shortened by 3 bases and J by 2 bases, with 11 bases between the two germline ends. The CDR3 is 14 amino acids. This CDR3 reads CASSQAGAAYEQYF. CDR3 sequence (DNA): TGTGCCAGCAGCCAGGCAGGGGCGGCCTACGAGCAGTACTTC.

J is TRBJ1-6 and V is TRBV2; no clear D. Per the germline V gene, CDR1 is SNHLY and CDR2 is FYNNEI. The CDR3 covers 15 residues. V lost 6 bases and J 2 bases, leaving 11 bases between the germline ends. This chain's CDR3 is CASRGPGAYNSPLHF. Here the CDR3 DNA reads TGTGCCAGCAGAGGCCCGGGAGCCTATAATTCACCCCTCCACTTT.

This clone was counted between two and nine times. The genes are TRBV15 and TRBJ2-5, with TRBD1 matching over 7 bases. Germline values: CDR1 LNHNV, CDR2 YYDKDF (reference sequence). With V trimmed by 0 bases and J by 3 bases, 7 bases remained unmatched. This CDR3 comprises 16 residues. DNA for the CDR3: TGTGCCACCAGCAGAGACTATACAGGGACAGAAGAGACCCAGTACTTC. It specifies CATSRDYTGTEETQYF.

This clone turned up a few times. The J gene is TRBJ2-1, the V gene TRBV10-3; D is uncertain. The V and J ends lost 9 bases and 4 bases respectively, with 7 bases between them. The CDR3 is 11 residues long. Per germline, CDR1 ENHRY and CDR2 SYGVKD. For the CDR3, the DNA is TGTGCCATACGTGGATACAATGAGCAGTTCTTC. Amino acid sequence: CAIRGYNEQFF.

CDR3 nucleotide sequence: TGTGCCTGGAGTGACAGCGGCTACAATGAGCAGTTCTTC. Residues: CAWSDSGYNEQFF. The rearrangement joins TRBV30 to TRBJ2-1; weak D call: TRBD2 (5 bases). The CDR3 spans 13 residues. CDR1 is GTSNPN, CDR2 SVGIG, per germline (reference sequence). The germline V and J ends were trimmed by 1 base and 3 bases, with 7 bases remaining between them.

The chain carries TRBV6-5 and TRBJ2-1, with 9 bases aligning to TRBD1. V lost 5 bases and J lost 4; bases outside the gene matches: 6. The CDR3 is 15 amino acids. In germline, CDR1 is MNHEY, CDR2 SVGAGI. The chain's CDR3 is CASSHRDRAYNEQFF. The CDR3 bases are TGTGCCAGCAGTCACCGGGACAGGGCTTACAATGAGCAGTTCTTC.

This chain joins TRBV5-6 and TRBJ2-1; TRBD1 is a possible D gene (6 bases). The V gene's germline CDR1 is SGHDT and CDR2 YYEEEE. The CDR3 contains 14 residues. Trimming took 7 bases from V and 9 from J, leaving 20 bases between them. DNA for the CDR3: TGTGCCAGCGGAGCAGGGGTTGGGGTTCGTGAGCAGTTCTTC. Translating gives CASGAGVGVREQFF.

The rearrangement links TRBV19 to TRBJ2-7; 8 nucleotides match TRBD2. Germline CDR1 LNHDA, CDR2 SQIVND (reference sequence). The CDR3 covers 15 residues. V lost 7 bases and J lost 2; bases outside the gene matches: 10. CDR3 region: CASTYTSGSAYEQYF. The CDR3 DNA sequence: TGTGCCAGTACTTATACCAGCGGGAGTGCCTACGAGCAGTACTTC.

V usage is TRBV28 and J usage is TRBJ2-3; no clear D. Germline CDR1 reads MDHEN; CDR2 reads SYDVKM. The CDR3 has 16 amino acids. Trimming shortened V by 2 bases and J by 5 bases, and 17 bases separated the two germline ends. The DNA for the CDR3 is TGTGCCAGCAGTTTACCCCGGGCCGGCTCTATAGATACGCAGTATTTT. Protein sequence: CASSLPRAGSIDTQYF.

This clone was seen once. The chain recombines TRBV27 with TRBJ2-5; the D gene is possibly TRBD1 (5 bases). The CDR3 totals 16 residues. Germline lookup yields CDR1 MNHEY and CDR2 SMNVEV (reference sequence). V lost 0 bases, J lost 5 bases, and 16 bases lay in between. Here the CDR3 reads CASSLSIQGKAETQYF. Here the CDR3 DNA reads TGTGCCAGCAGTTTATCGATTCAGGGAAAGGCGGAGACCCAGTACTTC.

V usage is TRBV29-1 and J usage is TRBJ2-7; weak D call: TRBD2 (5 bases). Germline CDR1 is SQVTM and CDR2 is ANQGSEA. The CDR3 has 15 amino acids. The V and J ends lost 1 base and 2 bases respectively, with 15 bases between them. CDR3: CSVEARRTSTYEQYF. For the CDR3, the DNA is TGCAGCGTTGAAGCGCGGAGGACGAGTACCTACGAGCAGTACTTC.

In its sample, this clone was seen a few times. In nucleotides, the CDR3 is TGTGCCAGCGGTAACACGGGCAGGGAAGAGACCCAGTACTTC. Translating it yields CASGNTGREETQYF. The V call is TRBV6-6, the J call TRBJ2-5; tentatively, D is TRBD1 (5 bases). Trimming pared 8 bases from V and 3 bases from J, leaving 16 bases between. From germline, CDR1 is MNHNY and CDR2 SVGAGI (reference sequence). This CDR3 comprises 14 residues.

J is TRBJ1-5 and V is TRBV19, with 7 bases fitting TRBD1. The CDR3 is 16 amino acids. Germline V lookup: CDR1 LNHDA, CDR2 SQIVND (reference sequence). After removal of 5 bases from V and 3 bases from J, the junction contained 10 bases not matched to a gene. The CDR3 nucleotides are TGTGCCAGTAGTCTGGGGACAGATGCCCTCAATCAGCCCCAGCATTTT. The encoded protein is CASSLGTDALNQPQHF.

The rearrangement uses TRBV5-1 and TRBJ2-7; a weak D match, TRBD2 (6 bases). Germline CDR1 and CDR2: SGHRS and YFSETQ. The CDR3 consists of 16 residues. The germline V and J ends were trimmed by 3 bases and 0 bases, with 16 bases remaining between them. The DNA of the CDR3 is TGCGCCAGCAGCTGGAGGGAGCCTTCGAGCTCCTACGAGCAGTACTTC. Its translation: CASSWREPSSSYEQYF.

The chain joins TRBV9 to TRBJ1-2, with 10 bases matching TRBD1. V was clipped by 4 bases and J by 5 bases; unmatched bases: 8. The CDR3 extends over 15 amino acids. Germline lookup yields CDR1 SGDLS and CDR2 YYNGEE. The CDR3: CASSSGGTGVYGYTF. The CDR3 nucleotides read TGTGCCAGCAGCTCCGGAGGGACAGGGGTTTATGGCTACACCTTC. The full variable domain, with the rest looked up from reference TRBV9 and TRBJ1-2, is DSGVTQTPKHLITATGQRVTLRCSPRSGDLSVYWYQQSLDQGLQFLIQYYNGEERAKGNILERFSAQQFPDLHSELNLSSLELGDSALYFCASSSGGTGVYGYTFGSGTRLTVV.

The gene calls are TRBV29-1 and TRBJ2-1; 9 positions agree with TRBD1. This CDR3 contains 13 residues. Germline assignment: CDR1 SQVTM and CDR2 ANQGSEA. V was clipped by 6 bases and J by 1 base; unmatched bases: 1. Written as DNA, the CDR3 is TGCAGCGTGGACAGGGGTTCCTACAATGAGCAGTTCTTC. Residues: CSVDRGSYNEQFF.

This clone occurred a few times. The rearrangement uses TRBV10-2 and TRBJ1-1; no definite D call. This CDR3 is built from 12 residues. Per the germline V gene, CDR1 is WSHSY and CDR2 is SAAADI. V shed 4 bases and J shed 1 base, with 4 bases lying between them. The DNA for the CDR3 is TGCGCCAGCAGTGCAGCGAACACTGAAGCTTTCTTT. Translation: CASSAANTEAFF.

The gene calls are TRBV9 and TRBJ1-2, with a tentative D call TRBD1 (5 bases). Germline V gene sequence: CDR1 SGDLS, CDR2 YYNGEE. The CDR3 has 17 residues. V gave up 1 base and J gave up 2 bases, with 18 bases separating them. The CDR3 is CASSVSGQGGENYGYTF. For the CDR3, the DNA is TGTGCCAGCAGCGTAAGTGGGCAGGGAGGAGAGAACTATGGCTACACCTTC.

This clone was observed a handful of times. This chain joins TRBV7-3 and TRBJ2-1; 9 positions match TRBD2. The V and J ends lost 0 bases and 8 bases, in that order; junction bases with no gene match: 5. Germline CDR1 and CDR2: SGHTA and FQGTGA. The CDR3 has 15 residues. This chain's CDR3 is CASSLTSGRLDEQFF. The DNA for the CDR3 is TGTGCCAGCAGCTTAACCAGCGGGAGGTTGGATGAGCAGTTCTTC.

This clone was recorded a few times. The chain joins TRBV6-4 to TRBJ1-1; D possibly corresponds to TRBD1 (5 bases). From germline, CDR1 is MRHNA and CDR2 SNTAGT. The CDR3 is made up of 15 amino acids. Deletions cut 4 bases from V and 1 base from J, with 13 bases between. CDR3 sequence (DNA): TGTGCCAGCAGTGCCCAGGGCCCCGGGAACACTGAAGCTTTCTTT. Its translation is CASSAQGPGNTEAFF.

The chain uses TRBV11-2 and TRBJ2-6; D ambiguous. Germline V lookup: CDR1 SGHAT, CDR2 FQNNGV. The CDR3 consists of 15 residues. The V gene lost 5 bases and the J gene lost 4 bases, with 12 bases spanning the gap. The CDR3 loop reads CASSRNYGGANVLTF. Written as DNA, the CDR3 is TGTGCCAGCAGCCGGAACTATGGGGGGGCCAACGTCCTGACTTTC.

The chain combines TRBV13 with TRBJ2-1; D perhaps matches TRBD2 (5 bases). Deletions cut 5 bases from V and 10 bases from J, with 15 bases between. The CDR3 runs 13 residues. Germline CDR1 and CDR2: PRHDT and FYEKMQ (reference sequence). CDR3 region: CASSNPEVAEQFF. CDR3 nucleotide sequence: TGTGCCAGCAGCAACCCGGAGGTTGCGGAGCAGTTCTTC. Full variable domain (missing parts from reference TRBV13 and TRBJ2-1): AAGVIQSPRHLIKEKRETATLKCYPIPRHDTVYWYQQGPGQDPQFLISFYEKMQSDKGSIPDRFSAQQFSDYHSELNMSSLELGDSALYFCASSNPEVAEQFFGPGTRLTVL.

The CDR3 loop is CASSRLAGLETQYF. Here the CDR3 DNA reads TGTGCCAGCAGCAGACTAGCGGGGTTGGAGACCCAGTACTTC. The genes are TRBV11-2 and TRBJ2-5; 11 bases match TRBD2. The germline V gene encodes CDR1 SGHAT and CDR2 FQNNGV. J lost 5 bases, V lost 5 bases, and 4 bases had no gene match. CDR3 length: 14 residues.

In this sample, this clone turned up a few times. V usage is TRBV7-9 and J usage is TRBJ2-5; D unclear. The germline V and J ends were trimmed by 1 base and 2 bases, with 8 bases remaining between them. The V gene's germline CDR1 is SEHNR and CDR2 FQNEAQ (reference sequence). The CDR3 is 14 residues long. DNA of the CDR3: TGTGCCAGCAGCTTAGTACAGCGACAAGAGACCCAGTACTTC. Its protein product is CASSLVQRQETQYF.

This chain uses TRBV7-9 with TRBJ2-7, with D unresolved. The CDR3 length is 11 residues. Germline V gives CDR1 SEHNR, CDR2 FQNEAQ (reference sequence). Between the trimmed V and J ends, which lost 5 bases and 6 bases, there was a span of 8 bases. CDR3 in amino acids: CASSAMLEQYF. The CDR3 DNA follows: TGTGCCAGCAGCGCGATGCTCGAGCAGTACTTC.

The chain has TRBV5-4 and TRBJ1-1, with 9 bases fitting TRBD1. The CDR3 sequence is 15 residues long. V was clipped by 2 bases and J by 4 bases; unmatched bases: 6. Germline V gives CDR1 SGHNT, CDR2 YYREEE (reference sequence). In nucleotides, the CDR3 is TGTGCCAGCAGCTTTGGGACAGGGATGGGCACTGAAGCTTTCTTT. Protein sequence: CASSFGTGMGTEAFF.

This chain connects TRBV25-1 to TRBJ1-1; D not resolved. Trimming pared 2 bases from V and 0 bases from J, leaving 10 bases between. The CDR3 sequence is 15 residues long. Per the germline V gene, CDR1 is MGHDK and CDR2 is SYGVNS. CDR3 coding DNA: TGTGCCAGCAGTGAAACTCATGCCGTGAACACTGAAGCTTTCTTT. Its protein product is CASSETHAVNTEAFF.

The chain carries TRBV19 and TRBJ1-5; D ambiguous. Germline values: CDR1 LNHDA, CDR2 SQIVND (reference sequence). CDR3 length equals 14 residues. V lost 7 bases, J lost 10 bases, and 20 bases lay in between. In DNA form, the CDR3 reads TGTGCCAGTACCCCGGTCCTTTTTAGTCAACCCCAGCATTTT. Residues: CASTPVLFSQPQHF.